These 9 T cell receptor beta chains were all obtained from the same sample, sequenced in a study of cytomegalovirus exposure and HLA in healthy donors. The PCR employed 60 Vbeta primers together with 13 Jbeta primers. The protocol was immunoSEQ multiplex PCR, while the TCRdb copy is restricted to in-frame clones and leaves out a portion. The sample consists of some 57,000 clones, about 69% of them appearing once. The sequenced sample was PBMCs. Source of these receptors: a woman aged 30 to 39 in good health and CMV-seronegative.

The gene calls are TRBV4-3 and TRBJ2-3, with no clear D. This CDR3 region has 12 residues. V was cut by 0 bases and J by 8 bases, with 6 bases left in between. Germline V gene sequence: CDR1 LGHNA, CDR2 YSLEER. The CDR3 nucleotides are TGCGCCAGCAGCCAAGATCTCGGTACGCAGTATTTT. Translating gives CASSQDLGTQYF.

This clone was observed once. The CDR3 here is CASSLDGSNQPQHF. The CDR3 DNA follows: TGCGCCAGCAGCTTGGACGGTAGCAATCAGCCCCAGCATTTT. The J gene is TRBJ1-5, the V gene TRBV5-1; D is ambiguous. The V gene lost 0 bases and the J gene lost 0 bases, with 4 bases spanning the gap. The germline V gene has CDR1 SGHRS and CDR2 YFSETQ. The CDR3 is 14 residues long.

This clone was seen more than once but under ten times. V and J are TRBV6-6 and TRBJ2-1; a possible D gene is TRBD2 (5 bases). In germline, CDR1 is MNHNY, CDR2 SVGAGI (reference sequence). The length of the CDR3 is 15 residues. V was trimmed by 5 bases and J by 0 bases, leaving 11 bases between them. Here the CDR3 DNA reads TGTGCCAGCAGTATTAGCGAGAGCTCCTACAATGAGCAGTTCTTC. It encodes CASSISESSYNEQFF.

The chain has TRBV7-9 and TRBJ1-3, with D unresolved. Deletions cut 6 bases from V and 1 base from J, with 16 bases between. The germline V gene has CDR1 SEHNR and CDR2 FQNEAQ (reference sequence). The CDR3 is made up of 16 amino acids. CDR3 sequence (DNA): TGTGCCAGCAGTTATAACTACGCACGATCTGGAAACACCATATATTTT. It specifies CASSYNYARSGNTIYF.

The chain links TRBV7-9 to TRBJ2-7; TRBD1 matches at 9 bases. V was clipped by 0 bases and J by 5 bases; unmatched bases: 5. Germline-derived CDR1 and CDR2 are SEHNR and FQNEAQ (reference sequence). The CDR3 covers 15 residues. The CDR3 nucleotides read TGTGCCAGCAGCTTAGCACAGGGGGCTAGCAACGAGCAGTACTTC. Encoded protein: CASSLAQGASNEQYF.

V gene TRBV5-1 combines with J gene TRBJ2-3, with 10 positions matching TRBD2. CDR3 length: 16 residues. Germline CDR1 and CDR2: SGHRS and YFSETQ. After removal of 3 bases from V and 1 base from J, the junction contained 5 bases not matched to a gene. CDR3 sequence reads: CASSSPGTSGTDTQYF. As DNA, the CDR3 is TGCGCCAGCAGCTCTCCGGGGACTAGCGGCACAGATACGCAGTATTTT.

This chain uses TRBV19 with TRBJ2-7, with D possibly being TRBD1 (5 bases). The germline V gene has CDR1 LNHDA and CDR2 SQIVND (reference sequence). Trimming left V 3 bases short and J 5 bases short, with 14 bases between. This CDR3 has 14 amino acids. CDR3 nucleotides: TGTGCCAGTAGTATTGCGGCAGGGCCTCACGAGCAGTACTTC. Protein product: CASSIAAGPHEQYF.

The rearrangement joins TRBV7-3 to TRBJ2-1; 9 bases map to TRBD2. Germline loops: CDR1 SGHTA, CDR2 FQGTGA. The CDR3 runs to 16 residues. The junction had 11 bases not matched to a gene; V was cut back by 5 bases and J by 6 bases. CDR3 region: CASSLFGGSGSNEQFF. DNA for the CDR3: TGTGCCAGCAGCCTGTTCGGGGGTAGCGGGAGCAATGAGCAGTTCTTC.

V usage is TRBV7-3 and J usage is TRBJ2-5, with 7 bases aligning to TRBD2. The germline V gene encodes CDR1 SGHTA and CDR2 FQGTGA. CDR3 length equals 13 residues. The V and J ends lost 4 bases and 5 bases, in that order; junction bases with no gene match: 4. The CDR3 loop reads CASSSGLGETQYF. The DNA of the CDR3 is TGTGCCAGCAGCTCCGGACTAGGGGAGACCCAGTACTTC.